Listed below are T cell receptor beta chains from one sample, sequenced in a study of technical replicates of blood from a handful of donors. Clones were sequenced by immunoSEQ multiplex PCR, and TCRdb holds only the in-frame ones, with some missing. The sample holds tens of thousands of clones, around nine tenths seen once. What was sequenced was PBMCs. Source of these receptors: a human donor in good health. Some clones in this sample may be carry-over from other donors' samples. Each CDR3 is given with its conserved first and last residue. A D gene is named only where the DNA matches it firmly. Size tells how often a clone was seen (once, few, many) or the class of an expanded clone, and some rows leave it out.

j_call	d_call	cdr3_length	clone_size	v_call	cdr3_aa	cdr3_nt
TRBJ2-5	-	17	-	TRBV19	CASSSLTVAGNRATQYF	TGTGCCAGTAGTTCCTTGACGGTGGCAGGTAACCGTGCGACCCAGTACTTC
TRBJ2-5	-	13	-	TRBV29-1	CSYRRGRVETQYF	TGCAGCTATAGGCGGGGGCGGGTAGAGACCCAGTACTTC
TRBJ2-2	TRBD2	20	-	TRBV4-1	CASSQEPGLAGGTNTGELFF	TGCGCCAGCAGCCAGGAGCCGGGACTAGCGGGAGGAACGAACACCGGGGAGCTGTTTTTT
TRBJ2-1	TRBD2	16	-	TRBV19	CASSIWTSGTYNEQFF	TGTGCCAGTAGTATATGGACTAGCGGTACATACAATGAGCAGTTCTTC
TRBJ2-7	-	15	few	TRBV5-5	CASSLEDSPYYEQYF	TGTGCCAGCAGCTTGGAGGACAGCCCCTATTACGAGCAGTACTTC
TRBJ2-2	TRBD2	14	few	TRBV6-1	CASSYGGETGELFF	TGTGCCAGCAGCTACGGGGGGGAGACCGGGGAGCTGTTTTTT
TRBJ2-2	TRBD1	16	once	TRBV30	CAWRRRTGTNTGELFF	TGTGCCTGGCGACGACGGACAGGGACGAACACCGGGGAGCTGTTTTTT
TRBJ2-5	-	14	-	TRBV5-4	CASSLVGRQETQYF	TGTGCCAGCAGCTTGGTGGGCAGACAAGAGACCCAGTACTTC
TRBJ2-1	-	15	-	TRBV7-9	CASSLRASVNNEQFF	TGTGCCAGCAGCTTAAGAGCTAGCGTGAACAATGAGCAGTTCTTC
TRBJ2-1	TRBD1	15	-	TRBV7-8	CASSNRDRVYNEQFF	TGTGCCAGCAGCAACCGGGACAGGGTCTACAATGAGCAGTTCTTC
TRBJ2-7	-	13	-	TRBV18	CASSPSVSYEQYF	TGTGCCAGCTCACCATCTGTGTCCTACGAGCAGTACTTC
TRBJ2-5	-	15	-	TRBV19	CASSPRTVGGETQYF	TGTGCCAGTAGTCCCAGGACAGTCGGTGGGGAGACCCAGTACTTC
TRBJ1-4	TRBD1	15	-	TRBV30	CAWSVQGGTNEKLFF	TGTGCCTGGAGTGTTCAGGGGGGTACTAATGAAAAACTGTTTTTT
TRBJ2-2	TRBD1	17	medium-sized	TRBV7-6	CASSTDRGWSNTGELFF	TGTGCCAGCAGCACGGACAGGGGGTGGTCGAACACCGGGGAGCTGTTTTTT
TRBJ2-7	-	13	-	TRBV7-8	CASSQDRIYEQYF	TGTGCCAGCAGCCAAGATAGAATCTACGAGCAGTACTTC
TRBJ1-1	-	15	-	TRBV5-1	CASSLAVGGITEAFF	TGCGCCAGCAGCTTGGCCGTAGGAGGAATCACTGAAGCTTTCTTT
TRBJ1-6	-	14	-	TRBV6-6	CASSDQTNNSPLHF	TGTGCCAGCAGTGACCAGACTAATAATTCACCCCTCCACTTT
TRBJ2-1	-	15	-	TRBV7-7	CASSSSWSSYNEQFF	TGTGCCAGCAGCTCCTCCTGGAGCTCCTACAATGAGCAGTTCTTC
TRBJ1-2	TRBD1	17	-	TRBV4-3	CASSQVAGQGYPYGYTF	TGCGCCAGCAGCCAAGTAGCGGGACAGGGCTATCCCTATGGCTACACCTTC
TRBJ2-2	TRBD1	16	-	TRBV9	CASSPAGQGASGELFF	TGTGCCAGCAGCCCAGCGGGACAGGGGGCCAGCGGGGAGCTGTTTTTT
TRBJ2-7	-	13	-	TRBV2	CASSVRISYEQYF	TGTGCCAGCAGCGTCAGGATCTCTTACGAGCAGTACTTC
TRBJ2-3	-	15	-	TRBV19	CASRSNRVRTDTQYF	TGTGCCAGTAGAAGCAACAGGGTAAGGACAGATACGCAGTATTTT
TRBJ1-2	TRBD1	14	-	TRBV4-3	CASSHPGTGYGYTF	TGCGCCAGCAGCCACCCCGGGACAGGCTATGGCTACACCTTC
TRBJ2-6	-	14	few	TRBV6-4	CASSERSGANVLTF	TGTGCCAGCAGTGAACGGTCTGGGGCCAACGTCCTGACTTTC
TRBJ2-5	-	12	-	TRBV27	CATGDFQETQYF	TGTGCCACCGGGGACTTTCAAGAGACCCAGTACTTC
TRBJ2-1	-	13	-	TRBV5-4	CASSGTPDNEQFF	TGTGCCAGCAGCGGGACTCCAGACAATGAGCAGTTCTTC
TRBJ1-1	TRBD1	10	medium-sized	TRBV20-1	CSARSGGLFF	TGCAGTGCTAGATCAGGGGGACTTTTCTTT
TRBJ2-5	TRBD1	15	-	TRBV7-6	CASSPQQGAIETQYF	TGTGCCAGCAGCCCCCAACAGGGGGCAATAGAGACCCAGTACTTC
TRBJ2-3	-	15	-	TRBV9	CASSATWARGDTQYF	TGTGCCAGCAGCGCTACATGGGCCCGAGGGGATACGCAGTATTTT
TRBJ2-5	-	15	many	TRBV9	CASSTPEEYSETQYF	TGTGCCAGCAGCACACCCGAGGAGTATTCGGAGACCCAGTACTTC
TRBJ2-3	-	15	-	TRBV6-5	CASSSPRGPTDTQYF	TGTGCCAGCAGTTCCCCGCGGGGGCCAACAGATACGCAGTATTTT
TRBJ2-5	-	11	-	TRBV20-1	CSARTQETQYF	TGCAGTGCTAGAACTCAAGAGACCCAGTACTTC
TRBJ2-5	TRBD2	16	-	TRBV6-5	CASSWTSGGALETQYF	TGTGCCAGCAGTTGGACTAGCGGGGGGGCCCTAGAGACCCAGTACTTC
TRBJ1-1	TRBD1	14	-	TRBV19	CASSITGANTEAFF	TGTGCCAGTAGTATTACAGGGGCCAACACTGAAGCTTTCTTT
TRBJ2-7	TRBD2	13	few	TRBV5-5	CASSGTSVSEQYF	TGTGCCAGCAGCGGGACTAGCGTCTCCGAGCAGTACTTC
TRBJ2-7	-	23	-	TRBV14	CASSHSPSTHGAKSGLLTYEQYF	TGTGCCAGCAGCCATTCTCCAAGCACCCACGGGGCGAAGTCAGGACTACTTACCTACGAGCAGTACTTC
TRBJ1-5	-	13	few	TRBV7-9	CASSLEPRQPQHF	TGTGCCAGCAGCTTAGAACCGAGGCAGCCCCAGCATTTT
TRBJ1-1	TRBD1	15	few	TRBV19	CASSITGGGGTEAFF	TGTGCCAGTAGTATTACAGGGGGAGGAGGAACTGAAGCTTTCTTT
TRBJ2-5	TRBD2	17	once	TRBV4-1	CASSQDGRGGYQETQYF	TGCGCCAGCAGCCAAGATGGGCGGGGGGGGTACCAAGAGACCCAGTACTTC
TRBJ1-2	-	16	-	TRBV19	CASSPNRQGGNYGYTF	TGTGCCAGTAGTCCAAACCGACAAGGCGGGAACTATGGCTACACCTTC
TRBJ2-1	TRBD1	16	-	TRBV7-2	CASSSQDRGSRDEQFF	TGTGCCAGCAGCTCGCAAGACAGGGGGTCCCGGGATGAGCAGTTCTTC
TRBJ2-1	TRBD2	14	once	TRBV7-3	CASSFSGGADEQFF	TGTGCCAGCAGCTTTAGCGGGGGGGCCGACGAGCAGTTCTTC
TRBJ1-2	-	15	-	TRBV5-4	CASSWRGGGGYGYTF	TGTGCCAGCAGCTGGAGGGGGGGCGGAGGCTATGGCTACACCTTC
TRBJ2-7	TRBD2	15	-	TRBV7-2	CASSPGTSLNYEQYF	TGTGCCAGCAGCCCGGGGACTAGCCTTAACTACGAGCAGTACTTC
TRBJ2-5	TRBD1	14	-	TRBV5-1	CASSERDSQETQYF	TGCGCCAGCAGCGAAAGGGACAGCCAAGAGACCCAGTACTTC
TRBJ2-3	TRBD1	14	-	TRBV11-2	CASSLTGGVDTQYF	TGTGCCAGCAGCTTGACAGGGGGCGTAGATACGCAGTATTTT
TRBJ1-2	-	12	-	TRBV18	CASSPREGRYTF	TGTGCCAGCTCACCACGGGAGGGGAGATACACCTTC